These 27 T cell receptor beta chains came from one sample sequenced in a study of T cell repertoires in cytomegalovirus infection. TCRdb ran MiXCR on the reads and lists one entry per CDR3 protein. The sample has hundreds of thousands of distinct CDR3 sequences; 6% to 8% are singletons. Material: PBMCs. The receptors come from a human donor in good health (CMV status not recorded). Some clones in this sample may be carry-over from other donors' samples.

This clonotype was counted at least ten times. The chain recombines TRBV7-3 with TRBJ2-3; TRBD2 is a possible D gene (6 bases). Germline V gene sequence: CDR1 SGHTA, CDR2 FQGTGA. CDR3 length: 15 amino acids. Trimming left V 4 bases short and J 0 bases short, with 11 bases between. CDR3 sequence: CASSSSGGSTDTQYF. The CDR3 DNA is TGTGCCAGCAGCTCAAGTGGGGGGAGCACAGATACGCAGTATTTT.

This clonotype was seen repeatedly, ten times or more. The CDR3 DNA sequence: TGTGCCAGCAGTTCGGCAGGGGGTATGAACACCGGGGAGCTGTTTTTT. It codes for CASSSAGGMNTGELFF. This chain connects TRBV12-3 or TRBV12-4 to TRBJ2-2; TRBD1 matches 7 bases. The V and J ends lost 4 bases and 1 base, in that order; junction bases with no gene match: 6. The CDR3 is 16 amino acids.

The chain has TRBV11-3 and TRBJ2-1; 8 nucleotides agree with TRBD1. This CDR3 region has 13 residues. Germline V gives CDR1 SGHNT, CDR2 YENEEA. The trim removed 4 bases at V and 10 bases at J, leaving 6 bases unmatched. The CDR3 region has the DNA TGTGCCAGCAGCTCCAGGGGGCTTAACGAGCAGTTCTTC. This gives the protein CASSSRGLNEQFF.

This clonotype was observed many times. The rearrangement uses TRBV7-2 and TRBJ1-1, with TRBD1 identical over 9 bases. Germline V gene data show CDR1 as SGHTA and CDR2 as FQGNSA. V lost 2 bases to trimming and J lost 5 bases; unmatched junction nucleotides: 6. The CDR3 loop spans 15 amino acids. Here the CDR3 reads CASSLWRDRDTEAFF. Written as DNA, the CDR3 is TGTGCCAGCAGCTTATGGCGGGACAGGGATACTGAAGCTTTCTTT.

V is TRBV20-1 and J is TRBJ1-2; maybe TRBD1 (6 bases). Germline CDR1 and CDR2: DFQATT and SNEGSKA (reference sequence). This CDR3 region has 13 residues. Trimming removed 1 base at V and 2 bases at J, with 8 bases between. This CDR3 is CSARVGGNYGYTF. The CDR3 nucleotides are TGCAGTGCTAGAGTAGGGGGGAACTATGGCTACACCTTC.

This clonotype has a count of ten or more. V gene TRBV7-2 combines with J gene TRBJ2-2; D uncertain. CDR1 SGHTA and CDR2 FQGNSA come from the germline V gene. The V end lost 3 bases, the J end lost 8 bases, and 16 bases lay between the germline ends. CDR3 size: 15 residues. CDR3 bases: TGTGCCAGCAGCTTTGTCCCCGGGTTAGGAGGGGAGCTGTTTTTT. This gives the protein CASSFVPGLGGELFF.

A note on this clonotype: A much larger clone differs from this one at a single base, so this may be a read error. The gene calls are TRBV6-2 or TRBV6-3 and TRBJ1-5; D not resolved. Germline assignment: CDR1 MNHEY and CDR2 SVGEGT. This CDR3 contains 14 residues. CDR3 DNA: TGTGCCGGCAGTTATGGGAGGGAGAATCAGCCCCAGCATTTT. Translation gives CAGSYGRENQPQHF.

Ten or more counts support this clonotype. The rearrangement joins TRBV28 to TRBJ2-2; 7 nucleotides align to TRBD1. This CDR3 is 16 amino acids long. V trimming: 3 bases; J trimming: 4 bases; junction bases outside the gene matches: 8. CDR1 is MDHEN and CDR2 is SYDVKM in the germline V gene. CDR3 in DNA: TGTGCCAGCAGTTTGACACTGAAGGGGGCCACCGGGGAGCTGTTTTTT. It encodes CASSLTLKGATGELFF. Variable domain in full (rest from reference TRBV28 and TRBJ2-2): DVKVTQSSRYLVKRTGEKVFLECVQDMDHENMFWYRQDPGLGLRLIYFSYDVKMKEKGDIPEGYSVSREKKERFSLILESASTNQTSMYLCASSLTLKGATGELFFGEGSRLTVL.

This clonotype was seen many times. The chain uses TRBV5-6 and TRBJ2-1, with TRBD2 matching 9 bases. Per germline, CDR1 SGHDT and CDR2 YYEEEE. J was trimmed by 3 bases and V by 4 bases; bases with no gene match: 5. The CDR3 is 15 residues long. The CDR3 loop reads CASSERGVYYNEQFF. CDR3 coding DNA: TGTGCCAGCAGCGAGCGGGGGGTCTACTACAATGAGCAGTTCTTC.

This clonotype was found many times. The chain couples TRBV7-2 to TRBJ2-7; the D gene is possibly TRBD2 (5 bases). CDR1 SGHTA and CDR2 FQGNSA come from the germline V gene. The CDR3 length is 12 residues. V shed 5 bases and J shed 4 bases, with 9 bases lying between them. As DNA, the CDR3 is TGTGCCAGCAGCCCCGGGAAGTACGAGCAGTACTTC. Translated, it gives CASSPGKYEQYF.

This clonotype was seen ten or more times. The chain employs TRBV4-3 and TRBJ1-5, with TRBD1 identical over 7 bases. This CDR3 has 16 residues. V gave up 3 bases and J gave up 4 bases; unmatched junction bases: 9. Germline V gene sequence: CDR1 LGHNA, CDR2 YSLEER. DNA for the CDR3: TGCGCCAGCAGCCAGCCAGGACAGGAGCAAAATCAGCCCCAGCATTTT. This sequence encodes CASSQPGQEQNQPQHF.

This clonotype showed up many times. V and J are TRBV20-1 and TRBJ1-5; 8 bases are a match to TRBD1. Germline V gives CDR1 DFQATT, CDR2 SNEGSKA (reference sequence). The CDR3 has 14 amino acids. Trimming cost V 4 bases and J 5 bases; bases outside gene matches: 7. CDR3 DNA sequence: TGCAGTGCTATGGGGACAGGAGGTGATCAGCCCCAGCATTTT. This sequence encodes CSAMGTGGDQPQHF.

This clonotype appeared many times. The chain recombines TRBV25-1 with TRBJ1-1; 10 bases fit TRBD1. In germline, CDR1 is MGHDK, CDR2 SYGVNS. The CDR3 runs 15 residues. Trimming took 7 bases from V and 3 from J; bases not matched to a gene: 8. The CDR3 DNA is TGTGCCAGCACCAAAAGCGGACAGGGGGACACTGAAGCTTTCTTT. Protein: CASTKSGQGDTEAFF. Filled out from reference TRBV25-1 and TRBJ1-1, the complete variable domain reads EADIYQTPRYLVIGTGKKITLECSQTMGHDKMYWYQQDPGMELHLIHYSYGVNSTEKGDLSSESTVSRIRTEHFPLTLESARPSHTSQYLCASTKSGQGDTEAFFGQGTRLTVV.

This clonotype has at least ten counts. The rearrangement joins TRBV19 to TRBJ2-6; D unresolved. From germline, CDR1 is LNHDA and CDR2 SQIVND (reference sequence). There are 13 residues in the CDR3. V was clipped by 8 bases and J by 0 bases, with 5 bases between them. The chain's CDR3 is CASQGSGANVLTF. Here the CDR3 DNA reads TGTGCCAGTCAAGGCTCTGGGGCCAACGTCCTGACTTTC.

Concerning this clonotype itself: This may come from a read error, since a much larger clone is one base off. The chain employs TRBV29-1 and TRBJ1-1, with no clear D. V was pared by 3 bases and J by 7 bases, with 21 bases between. Germline V gene lookup returns CDR1 SQVTM and CDR2 ANQGSEA. CDR3 length: 15 residues. CDR3 nucleotides: TGCAGCGTTGACGATAATTTTGAGGGAAGCATTGAAGCTTTCTTT. Translated, it gives CSVDDNFEGSIEAFF.

This clonotype was detected many times. The chain joins TRBV2 to TRBJ2-1; possibly TRBD1 for D (6 bases). The CDR3 length is 14 residues. V lost 6 bases to trimming and J lost 3 bases, with 12 bases between them. Germline assignment: CDR1 SNHLY and CDR2 FYNNEI. As DNA, the CDR3 is TGTGCCAGCAGCGGGCAGGACAGCTACAATGAGCAGTTCTTC. Translating it yields CASSGQDSYNEQFF. Variable domain in full (rest from reference TRBV2 and TRBJ2-1): EPEVTQTPSHQVTQMGQEVILRCVPISNHLYFYWYRQILGQKVEFLVSFYNNEISEKSEIFDDQFSVERPDGSNFTLKIRSTKLEDSAMYFCASSGQDSYNEQFFGPGTRLTVL.

At least ten counts were recorded for this clonotype. This sequence joins TRBV6-6 and TRBJ1-2; 7 positions agree with TRBD1. The CDR3 sequence is 12 residues long. Trimming cost V 8 bases and J 7 bases; bases outside gene matches: 7. The germline V gene has CDR1 MNHNY and CDR2 SVGAGI (reference sequence). CDR3 sequence: CASAVQGTGYTF. The CDR3 DNA reads TGTGCCAGCGCCGTACAGGGGACTGGCTACACCTTC.

This clonotype was observed at least ten times. The chain uses TRBV19 and TRBJ1-1; D gene ambiguous. Trimming removed 6 bases from V and 1 base from J, with 9 bases in between. CDR3 length: 13 amino acids. Germline V gene lookup returns CDR1 LNHDA and CDR2 SQIVND (reference sequence). The chain's CDR3 is CASRPRQNTEAFF. The CDR3 region has the DNA TGTGCCAGTAGACCCCGACAGAACACTGAAGCTTTCTTT. Full variable domain (missing parts from reference TRBV19 and TRBJ1-1): DGGITQSPKYLFRKEGQNVTLSCEQNLNHDAMYWYRQDPGQGLRLIYYSQIVNDFQKGDIAEGYSVSREKKESFPLTVTSAQKNPTAFYLCASRPRQNTEAFFGQGTRLTVV.

This clonotype has a count of ten or more. The chain is built from TRBV5-8 and TRBJ2-5; tentatively, D is TRBD2 (6 bases). Between the trimmed V and J ends, which lost 4 bases and 6 bases, there was a span of 16 bases. The length of the CDR3 is 14 residues. Germline CDR1 reads SGHTS; CDR2 reads YDEGEE. In nucleotides, the CDR3 is TGTGCCAGCAGCCCACAACTAGCACAACAGACCCAGTACTTC. It encodes CASSPQLAQQTQYF. The full variable domain, completed using reference TRBV5-8 and TRBJ2-5, is EAGVTQSPTHLIKTRGQQATLRCSPISGHTSVYWYQQALGLGLQFLLWYDEGEERNRGNFPPRFSGRQFPNYSSELNVNALELEDSALYLCASSPQLAQQTQYFGPGTRLLVL.

This clonotype was recorded a few times. A much more abundant neighbour one base away suggests this may be a read error. V is TRBV7-3 and J is TRBJ2-1; D ambiguous. The germline CDR1 and CDR2 sequences are SGHTA and FQGTGA. The CDR3 contains 16 residues. The ends were cut back, 5 bases at V and 0 bases at J, with 14 bases in the middle. CDR3 coding DNA: TGTGCCAGCAGCCACCGACTGACCTTCTCCTACAATGAGCAGTTCTTC. This encodes CASSHRLTFSYNEQFF.

This clonotype occurred many times. The CDR3 DNA is TGTGCCAGCAGCTTAGTAACAGGGGGAACCGGGGAGCTGTTTTTT. This codes for CASSLVTGGTGELFF. The V and J genes are TRBV7-6 and TRBJ2-2; TRBD1 aligns across 8 bases. There are 15 residues in the CDR3. Germline V gene sequence: CDR1 SGHVS, CDR2 FNYEAQ. Trimming took 1 base from V and 5 from J; bases not matched to a gene: 3.

The table lists this clonotype with a few counts. The chain uses TRBV29-1 and TRBJ2-7; 8 bases fit TRBD1. Trimming at V came to 6 bases and at J to 3 bases, leaving 4 bases not matched to a gene. The CDR3 contains 12 residues. Germline assignment: CDR1 SQVTM and CDR2 ANQGSEA. Here the CDR3 reads CSVRTGRYEQYF. CDR3 DNA sequence: TGCAGCGTGAGGACAGGGCGCTACGAGCAGTACTTC.

The J gene is TRBJ2-2, the V gene TRBV2, with D maybe TRBD1 (5 bases). The germline V gene has CDR1 SNHLY and CDR2 FYNNEI. V dropped 6 bases and J dropped 4 bases, with 9 bases sitting between them. The CDR3 covers 13 residues. The CDR3 sequence is CASSTTGTGELFF. In DNA form, the CDR3 reads TGTGCCAGCAGCACCACAGGCACCGGGGAGCTGTTTTTT.

CDR3 sequence reads: CASSLIRGRETQYF. Here the CDR3 DNA reads TGTGCCAGCAGCTTAATCCGGGGAAGAGAGACCCAGTACTTC. V is TRBV7-2 and J is TRBJ2-5, with D perhaps matching TRBD2 (5 bases). The V and J ends lost 2 bases and 4 bases respectively, with 11 bases between them. CDR1 SGHTA and CDR2 FQGNSA come from the germline V gene. This CDR3 region has 14 residues.

V usage is TRBV28 and J usage is TRBJ2-5; D unclear. The CDR3 consists of 11 residues. Germline CDR1 reads MDHEN; CDR2 reads SYDVKM. Deletions cut 7 bases from V and 5 bases from J, with 8 bases between. The CDR3 DNA follows: TGTGCCAGCATCGGAATGGAGACCCAGTACTTC. Translated, it gives CASIGMETQYF.

Concerning this clonotype: Sequence at one end of the junction differs from germline and may be a read error. The chain combines TRBV23-1 with TRBJ1-5; 7 positions match TRBD1. TRBV23-1 falls under the ORF class, with uncertain function. This CDR3 has 16 residues. As DNA, the CDR3 is TGCGCCAGCAGTCAATGGGACAGCGTTCTTTATCAGGCCCAGCATTTT. It translates to CASSQWDSVLYQAQHF.

This clonotype was seen more than once but under ten times. The rearrangement links TRBV11-3 to TRBJ1-5; 8 nucleotides agree with TRBD1. The V and J ends lost 5 bases and 4 bases, in that order; junction bases with no gene match: 13. CDR1 SGHNT and CDR2 YENEEA come from the germline V gene. The CDR3 totals 17 residues. The CDR3 DNA follows: TGTGCCAGCAGCCCCCGTAATGGACAGGGTCAAAATCAGCCCCAGCATTTT. This gives the protein CASSPRNGQGQNQPQHF.